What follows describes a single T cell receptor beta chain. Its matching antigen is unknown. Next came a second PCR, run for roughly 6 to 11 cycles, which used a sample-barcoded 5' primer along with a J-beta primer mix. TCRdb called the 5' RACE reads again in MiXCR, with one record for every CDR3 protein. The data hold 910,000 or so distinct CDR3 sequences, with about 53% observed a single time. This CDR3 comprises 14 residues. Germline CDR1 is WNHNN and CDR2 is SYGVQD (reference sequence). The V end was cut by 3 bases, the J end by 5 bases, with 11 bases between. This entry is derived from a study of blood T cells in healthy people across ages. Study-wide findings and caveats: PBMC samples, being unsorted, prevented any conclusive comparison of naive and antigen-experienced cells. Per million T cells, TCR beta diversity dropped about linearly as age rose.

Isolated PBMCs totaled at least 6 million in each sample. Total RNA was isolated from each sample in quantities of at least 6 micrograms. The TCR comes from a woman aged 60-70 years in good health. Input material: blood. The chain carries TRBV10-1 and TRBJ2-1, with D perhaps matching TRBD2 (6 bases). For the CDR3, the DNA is TGCGCCAGCAGTGACCAGTGGGGGGACAATGAGCAGTTCTTC. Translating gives CASSDQWGDNEQFF.